This T cell receptor beta chain was sequenced for a study of T-cell memory formation after mild COVID-19 (dated by TCRdb to about 2021). Background on the whole study: Most TCR sequence clusters were specific to one of the two donors. Longitudinal TCRalpha and TCRbeta repertoire sequencing tracked T-cell clones expanding and contracting after mild COVID-19 in a couple of donors. Two young, previously healthy adult volunteers made up the cohort, one male and one female. General study outcomes and caveats: The study covered only a couple of mild cases, and larger cohorts including severe cases with pre-infection samples were considered necessary. Some responding clones were detected in pre-infection memory, suggesting pre-existing cross-reactive memory T cells joined the SARS-CoV-2 response. Contracting CD4+ clones were found mainly in CM and EM memory subsets, while CD8+ clones were enriched in EMRA. Whether the second-wave clones peaking on day 37 were SARS-CoV-2 specific was not confirmed. Balanced CD4/CD8 phenotypes were observed for clones contracting from day 15 to 85, whereas a bias towards CD4+ was observed for a second wave of clones expanding from day 15 to 37.

The sequencer was an Illumina NovaSeq 6000. TCRalpha and TCRbeta cDNA libraries were built by 5'RACE with constant-segment primers, adding sample barcodes and unique molecular identifiers. RNA was extracted from every sample with Trizol reagent. Amplification of the libraries took two PCR steps, and the second step added a second sample barcode plus Illumina TruSeq adapters. Libraries were sequenced on an Illumina NovaSeq with 2 x 150 bp paired-end reads. As for the authors' bioinformatics: With migec v1.2.7, reads were demultiplexed and then collapsed into UMI-guided consensus sequences. Using mixcr v2.1.11, UMI consensuses were aligned to TRA and TRB V and J templates and then assembled into clonotypes. Expanded or contracted clonotypes were those called significant by both edgeR and NoisET, with noise models trained on biological replicates. edgeR calls used a false discovery rate-adjusted p below 0.01 and a log2 fold-change threshold of 1. As an exploratory analysis of dynamics, max-normalized trajectories of the 1000 most abundant clonotypes were examined by PCA with hierarchical clustering. Separately sequenced CD4+ and CD8+ repertoires were used to assign the CD4 or CD8 phenotype of responding clones. TCRdb reran the public reads through fastp at Q25 and MiXCR, keeping productive beta chains. Here each entry gathers all rows of one CDR3 protein and keeps the most common genes and DNA. In this record, the V and J calls reflect TCRdb's handling and not the investigators' own analysis. The sample records roughly 200,000 distinct CDR3 sequences, about 20% of which are singletons. The biggest ten clones account for 20% to 25% of the sample.

From its cysteine to its phenylalanine, the CDR3 spans 15 amino acids. The DNA shown is the 45-base CDR3, in frame from base 1. Based on the germline V gene, the CDR1 and CDR2 sequences are SGDLS and YYNGEE. The trim is 2 bases for V and 7 bases for J, with a gap of 16 bases between the germline ends. PBMCs were isolated by Ficoll-Paque density gradient centrifugation. For this clonotype: Its antigen remains undetermined. Base-call qualities are not available, and no considerably larger clone is one nucleotide away.

The V and J genes are TRBV9 and TRBJ1-5; TRBD1 is perhaps the D gene, given 6 matching bases. The clonotype originates from an adult woman who had mild COVID-19 (a few samples of this study predate the infection). The sample titles of this study are shuffled in the database, so cell type and time point are left out; the donor was told from shared clones. The material sequenced was PBMCs or a T cell subset sorted from them (not recorded which). This receptor carries the CDR3 CASSVHRDGDQPQHF. In nucleotides, the sequence is TGTGCCAGCAGCGTCCACAGGGATGGGGACCAGCCCCAGCATTTT.